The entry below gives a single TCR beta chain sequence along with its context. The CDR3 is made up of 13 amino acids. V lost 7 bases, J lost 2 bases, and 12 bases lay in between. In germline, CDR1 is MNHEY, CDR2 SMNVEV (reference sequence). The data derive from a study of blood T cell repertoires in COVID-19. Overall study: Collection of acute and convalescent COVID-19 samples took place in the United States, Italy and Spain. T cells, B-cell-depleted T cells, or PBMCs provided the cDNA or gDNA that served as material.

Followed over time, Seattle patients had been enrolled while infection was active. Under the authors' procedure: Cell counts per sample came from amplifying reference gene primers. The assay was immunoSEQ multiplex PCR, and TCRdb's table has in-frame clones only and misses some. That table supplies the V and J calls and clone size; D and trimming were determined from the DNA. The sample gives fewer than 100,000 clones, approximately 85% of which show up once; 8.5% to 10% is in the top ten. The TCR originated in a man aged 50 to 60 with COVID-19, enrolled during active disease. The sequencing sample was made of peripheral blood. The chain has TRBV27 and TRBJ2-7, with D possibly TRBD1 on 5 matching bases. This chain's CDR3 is CASMGLLAYEQYF. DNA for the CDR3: TGTGCCAGCATGGGGCTTTTGGCCTACGAGCAGTACTTC.